These 5 T cell receptor beta chains share one sample of origin, sequenced in a study of blood T cell repertoires in COVID-19. Some clones are missing from TCRdb's copy, which holds only in-frame ones; the method was immunoSEQ multiplex PCR. The sample lists approximately 110,000 clones, about 90% occurring once. Source material: peripheral blood. These receptors were obtained from a man aged 45-60 years with COVID-19, enrolled during active disease.

This clone was counted a single time. J is TRBJ1-1 and V is TRBV19, with D uncertain. Germline V gene lookup returns CDR1 LNHDA and CDR2 SQIVND (reference sequence). The CDR3 totals 13 residues. V was shortened by 6 bases and J by 1 base, with 9 bases between the two germline ends. CDR3 coding DNA: TGTGCCAGTAGCCCTACCACGAACACTGAAGCTTTCTTT. This encodes CASSPTTNTEAFF.

The chain carries TRBV5-8 and TRBJ1-2, with 10 bases matching TRBD1. After removal of 0 bases from V and 5 bases from J, the junction contained 1 base not matched to a gene. Looked up from germline, CDR1 is SGHTS and CDR2 is YDEGEE. CDR3 length equals 14 residues. The DNA of the CDR3 is TGTGCCAGCAGCTTGGGGACAGGGGGATATGGCTACACCTTC. This codes for CASSLGTGGYGYTF.

This chain uses TRBV9 with TRBJ2-3, with a weak D call TRBD1 (5 bases). Per germline, CDR1 SGDLS and CDR2 YYNGEE. V was shortened by 4 bases and J by 5 bases, with 8 bases between the two germline ends. CDR3 length equals 12 residues. The CDR3 DNA sequence: TGTGCCAGCAGCAAAGGGGTAGATACGCAGTATTTT. Encoded protein: CASSKGVDTQYF.

This clone was found once. The genes are TRBV7-3 and TRBJ2-1, with 9 bases aligning to TRBD2. CDR3 length: 17 amino acids. Germline V gives CDR1 SGHTA, CDR2 FQGTGA. The V gene end was trimmed by 5 bases and the J gene end by 3 bases; junction bases not matched to a gene: 11. In DNA form, the CDR3 reads TGTGCCAGCAGCCCCGACGGATCTAGCGGGATCTACAATGAGCAGTTCTTC. Translated, it gives CASSPDGSSGIYNEQFF.

V usage is TRBV5-1 and J usage is TRBJ2-7; 8 nucleotides match TRBD1. The CDR3 is 14 residues long. The junction had 5 bases not matched to a gene; V was cut back by 4 bases and J by 2 bases. Per germline, CDR1 SGHRS and CDR2 YFSETQ. This chain's CDR3 is CASSPWTGPYEQYF. CDR3 coding DNA: TGCGCCAGCAGCCCGTGGACAGGGCCCTACGAGCAGTACTTC.